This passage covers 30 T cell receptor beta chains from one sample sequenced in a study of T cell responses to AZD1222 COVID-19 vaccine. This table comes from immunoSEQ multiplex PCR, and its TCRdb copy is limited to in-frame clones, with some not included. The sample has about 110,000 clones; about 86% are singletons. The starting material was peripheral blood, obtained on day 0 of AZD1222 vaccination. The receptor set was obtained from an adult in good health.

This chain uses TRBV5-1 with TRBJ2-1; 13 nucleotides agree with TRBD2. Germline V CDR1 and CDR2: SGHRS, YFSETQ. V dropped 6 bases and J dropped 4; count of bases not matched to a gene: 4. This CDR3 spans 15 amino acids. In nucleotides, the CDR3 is TGCGCCAGCACCCGACTAGCGGGGGGTTACAATGAGCAGTTCTTC. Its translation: CASTRLAGGYNEQFF.

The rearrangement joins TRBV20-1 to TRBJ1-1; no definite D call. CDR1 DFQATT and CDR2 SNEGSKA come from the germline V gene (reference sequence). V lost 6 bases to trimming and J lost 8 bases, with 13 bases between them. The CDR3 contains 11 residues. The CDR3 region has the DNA TGCAGTGCAGGGAACGGGAGAGAAGCTTTCTTT. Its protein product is CSAGNGREAFF.

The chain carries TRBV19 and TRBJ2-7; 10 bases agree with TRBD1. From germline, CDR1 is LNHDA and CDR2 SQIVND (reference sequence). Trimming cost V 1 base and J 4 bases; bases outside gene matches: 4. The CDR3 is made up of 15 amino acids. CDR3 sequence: CASSIAGQGQYEQYF. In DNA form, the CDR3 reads TGTGCCAGTAGTATAGCGGGACAGGGGCAGTACGAGCAGTACTTC.

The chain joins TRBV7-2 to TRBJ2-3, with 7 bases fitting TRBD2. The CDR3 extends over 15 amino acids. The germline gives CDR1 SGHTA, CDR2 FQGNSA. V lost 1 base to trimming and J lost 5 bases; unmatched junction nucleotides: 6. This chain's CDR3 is CASSLGSGNLDTQYF. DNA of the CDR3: TGTGCCAGCAGCTTAGGGAGCGGGAACCTAGATACGCAGTATTTT.

Written as DNA, the CDR3 is TGTGCCAGCAGTGAAGCTACCGGTGGACTAGCGGGGGGAGAGACCCAGTACTTC. Protein: CASSEATGGLAGGETQYF. The chain has TRBV6-1 and TRBJ2-5; 14 bases are shared with TRBD2. This CDR3 contains 18 residues. Germline lookup yields CDR1 MNHNS and CDR2 SASEGT. After removal of 0 bases from V and 4 bases from J, the junction contained 7 bases not matched to a gene.

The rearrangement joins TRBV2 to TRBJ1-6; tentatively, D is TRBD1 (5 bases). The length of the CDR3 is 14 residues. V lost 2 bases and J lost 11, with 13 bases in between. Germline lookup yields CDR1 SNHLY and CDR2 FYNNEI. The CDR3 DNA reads TGTGCCAGCAGTGAAAGAGTGGGGACGACACCCCTCCACTTT. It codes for CASSERVGTTPLHF.

CDR3: CAISATGLSGANVLTF. For the CDR3, the DNA is TGTGCCATCAGCGCAACAGGGCTCTCTGGGGCCAACGTCCTGACTTTC. This chain joins TRBV10-3 and TRBJ2-6; tentatively, D is TRBD1 (6 bases). V lost 6 bases to trimming and J lost 0 bases, with 12 bases between them. This CDR3 is 16 amino acids long. Germline V CDR1 and CDR2: ENHRY, SYGVKD.

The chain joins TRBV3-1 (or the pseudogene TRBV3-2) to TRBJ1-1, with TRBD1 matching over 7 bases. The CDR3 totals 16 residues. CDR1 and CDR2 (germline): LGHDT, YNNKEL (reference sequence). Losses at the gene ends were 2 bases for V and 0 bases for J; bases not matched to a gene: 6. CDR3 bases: TGTGCCAGCAGCCAAAAAGGGGGACAGCTGAACACTGAAGCTTTCTTT. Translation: CASSQKGGQLNTEAFF.

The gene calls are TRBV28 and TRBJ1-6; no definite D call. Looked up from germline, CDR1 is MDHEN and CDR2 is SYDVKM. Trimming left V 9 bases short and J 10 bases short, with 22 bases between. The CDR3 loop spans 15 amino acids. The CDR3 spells CASRDGSGSGSPLHF. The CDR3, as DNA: TGTGCCAGTAGGGATGGGTCCGGCTCAGGCTCACCCCTCCACTTT.

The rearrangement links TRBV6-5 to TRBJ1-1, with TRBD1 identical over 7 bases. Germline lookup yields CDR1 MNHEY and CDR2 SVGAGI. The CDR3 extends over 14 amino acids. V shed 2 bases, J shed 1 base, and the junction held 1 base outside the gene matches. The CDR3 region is CASSYRTGNTEAFF. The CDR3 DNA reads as TGTGCCAGCAGTTACCGGACAGGGAACACTGAAGCTTTCTTT.

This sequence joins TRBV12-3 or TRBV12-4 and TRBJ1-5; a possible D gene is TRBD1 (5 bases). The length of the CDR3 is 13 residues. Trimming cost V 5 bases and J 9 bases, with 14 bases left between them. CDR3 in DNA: TGTGCCAGCAGTGTTCAGGGAAATGGGCCCCAGCATTTT. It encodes CASSVQGNGPQHF.

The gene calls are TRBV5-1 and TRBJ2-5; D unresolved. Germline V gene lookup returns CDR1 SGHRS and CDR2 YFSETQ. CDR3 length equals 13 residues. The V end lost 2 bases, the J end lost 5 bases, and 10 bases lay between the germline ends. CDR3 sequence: CASSLPAGETQYF. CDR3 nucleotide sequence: TGCGCCAGCAGCTTACCGGCCGGGGAGACCCAGTACTTC.

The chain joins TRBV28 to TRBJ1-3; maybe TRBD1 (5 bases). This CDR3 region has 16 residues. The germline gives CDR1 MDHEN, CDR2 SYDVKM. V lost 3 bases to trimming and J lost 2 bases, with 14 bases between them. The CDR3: CASSFFEGKPGNTIYF. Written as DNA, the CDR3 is TGTGCCAGCAGTTTTTTTGAGGGGAAACCTGGAAACACCATATATTTT.

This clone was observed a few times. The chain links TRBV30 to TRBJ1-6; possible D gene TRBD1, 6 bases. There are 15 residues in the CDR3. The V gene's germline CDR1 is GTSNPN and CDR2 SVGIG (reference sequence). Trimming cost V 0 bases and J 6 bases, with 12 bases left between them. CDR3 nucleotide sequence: TGTGCCTGGAGTGTACGGACAGTGGGTAATTCACCCCTCCACTTT. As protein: CAWSVRTVGNSPLHF. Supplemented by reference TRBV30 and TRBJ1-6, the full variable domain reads SQTIHQWPATLVQPVGSPLSLECTVEGTSNPNLYWYRQAAGRGLQLLFYSVGIGQISSEVPQNLSASRPQDRQFILSSKKLLLSDSGFYLCAWSVRTVGNSPLHFGNGTRLTVT.

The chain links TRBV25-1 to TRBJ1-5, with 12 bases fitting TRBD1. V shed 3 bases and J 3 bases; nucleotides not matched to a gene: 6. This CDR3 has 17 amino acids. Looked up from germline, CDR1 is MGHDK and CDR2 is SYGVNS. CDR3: CASSDQGTGGLNQPQHF. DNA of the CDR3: TGTGCCAGCAGTGATCAGGGGACAGGGGGCCTCAATCAGCCCCAGCATTTT.

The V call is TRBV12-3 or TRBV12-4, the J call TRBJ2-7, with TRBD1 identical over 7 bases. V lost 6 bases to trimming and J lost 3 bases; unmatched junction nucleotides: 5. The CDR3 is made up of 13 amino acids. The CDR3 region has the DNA TGTGCCAGCAGAGACAGGGCGGTCTACGAGCAGTACTTC. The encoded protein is CASRDRAVYEQYF.

The CDR3 DNA reads as TGCAGTGCTAGTCCGAGACTAGCGGGGTACCAAGAGACCCAGTACTTC. Amino acids: CSASPRLAGYQETQYF. The gene calls are TRBV20-1 and TRBJ2-5, with 11 nucleotides matching TRBD2. V lost 3 bases, J lost 0 bases, and 6 bases stayed unmatched. The V gene's germline CDR1 is DFQATT and CDR2 SNEGSKA (reference sequence). The CDR3 runs 16 residues.

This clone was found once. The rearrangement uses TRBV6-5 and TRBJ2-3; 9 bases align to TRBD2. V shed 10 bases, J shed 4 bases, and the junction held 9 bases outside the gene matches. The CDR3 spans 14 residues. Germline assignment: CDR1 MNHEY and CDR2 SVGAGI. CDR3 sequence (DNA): TGTGCCACCGCTAGCGGGGCGACCGCAGATACGCAGTATTTT. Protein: CATASGATADTQYF.

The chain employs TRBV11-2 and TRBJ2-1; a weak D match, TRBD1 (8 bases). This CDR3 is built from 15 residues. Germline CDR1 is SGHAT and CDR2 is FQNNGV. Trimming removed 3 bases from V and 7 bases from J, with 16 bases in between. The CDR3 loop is CASSFHRGGKNEQFF. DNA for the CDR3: TGTGCCAGCAGCTTTCACAGGGGGGGAAAAAATGAGCAGTTCTTC.

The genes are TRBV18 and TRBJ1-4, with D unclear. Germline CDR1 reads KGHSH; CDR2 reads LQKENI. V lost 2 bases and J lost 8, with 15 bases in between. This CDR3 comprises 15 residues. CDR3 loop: CASSPGRNPSEKLFF. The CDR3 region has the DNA TGTGCCAGCTCACCAGGGAGGAACCCCTCCGAAAAACTGTTTTTT. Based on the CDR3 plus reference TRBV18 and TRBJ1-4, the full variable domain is NAGVMQNPRHLVRRRGQEARLRCSPMKGHSHVYWYRQLPEEGLKFMVYLQKENIIDESGMPKERFSAEFPKEGPSILRIQQVVRGDSAAYFCASSPGRNPSEKLFFGSGTQLSVL.

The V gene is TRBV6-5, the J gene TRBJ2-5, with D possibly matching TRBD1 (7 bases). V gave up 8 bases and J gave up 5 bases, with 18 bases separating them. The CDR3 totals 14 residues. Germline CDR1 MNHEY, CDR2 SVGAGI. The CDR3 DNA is TGTGCCAGCTTTGGAGGGGGCCTGGGGGAGACCCAGTACTTC. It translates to CASFGGGLGETQYF.

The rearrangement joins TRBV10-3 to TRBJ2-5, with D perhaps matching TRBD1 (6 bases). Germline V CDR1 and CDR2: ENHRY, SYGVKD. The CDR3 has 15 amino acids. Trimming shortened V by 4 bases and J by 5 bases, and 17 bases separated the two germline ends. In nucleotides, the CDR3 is TGTGCCATCAGTGCTCGGGGCCCTGACAGGGAGACCCAGTACTTC. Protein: CAISARGPDRETQYF.

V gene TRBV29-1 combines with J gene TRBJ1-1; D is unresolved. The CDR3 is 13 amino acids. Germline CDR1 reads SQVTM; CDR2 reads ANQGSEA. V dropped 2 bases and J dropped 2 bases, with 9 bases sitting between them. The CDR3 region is CSVELTENTEAFF. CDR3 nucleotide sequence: TGCAGCGTTGAATTAACCGAAAACACTGAAGCTTTCTTT.

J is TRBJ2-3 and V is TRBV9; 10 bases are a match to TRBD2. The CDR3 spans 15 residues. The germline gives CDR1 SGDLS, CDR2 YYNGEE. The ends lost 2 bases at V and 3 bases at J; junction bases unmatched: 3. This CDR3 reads CASSVSGGATDTQYF. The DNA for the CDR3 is TGTGCCAGCAGCGTGAGCGGGGGGGCAACAGATACGCAGTATTTT.

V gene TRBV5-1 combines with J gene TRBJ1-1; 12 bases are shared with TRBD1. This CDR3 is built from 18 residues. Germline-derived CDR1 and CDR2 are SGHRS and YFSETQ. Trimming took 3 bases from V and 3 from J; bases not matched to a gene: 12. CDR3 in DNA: TGCGCCAGCAGCTCCGCGGGACAGGGGGCGAATAGGTACACTGAAGCTTTCTTT. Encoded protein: CASSSAGQGANRYTEAFF.

The CDR3: CASSQVTPNSYEQYF. The CDR3 nucleotides read TGTGCCAGCAGCCAAGTCACACCGAACTCCTACGAGCAGTACTTC. The chain recombines TRBV3-1 (or the pseudogene TRBV3-2) with TRBJ2-7; D not certain. Germline V gives CDR1 LGHDT, CDR2 YNNKEL (reference sequence). V was clipped by 1 base and J by 0 bases, with 10 bases between them. The CDR3 covers 15 residues.

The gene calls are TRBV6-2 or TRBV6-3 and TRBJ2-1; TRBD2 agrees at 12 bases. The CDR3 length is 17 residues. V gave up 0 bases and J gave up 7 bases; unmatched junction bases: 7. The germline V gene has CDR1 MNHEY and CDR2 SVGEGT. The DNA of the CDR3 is TGTGCCAGCAGTTACTCAACCTTGGGGACTAGCGGGAATGAGCAGTTCTTC. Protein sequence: CASSYSTLGTSGNEQFF.

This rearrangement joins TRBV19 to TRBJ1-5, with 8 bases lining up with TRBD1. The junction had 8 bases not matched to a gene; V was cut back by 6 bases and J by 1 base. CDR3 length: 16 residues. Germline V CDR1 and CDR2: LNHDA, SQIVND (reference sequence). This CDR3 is CASSLAGGRSNQPQHF. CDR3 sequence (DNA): TGTGCCAGTAGCCTCGCAGGGGGCAGAAGCAATCAGCCCCAGCATTTT.

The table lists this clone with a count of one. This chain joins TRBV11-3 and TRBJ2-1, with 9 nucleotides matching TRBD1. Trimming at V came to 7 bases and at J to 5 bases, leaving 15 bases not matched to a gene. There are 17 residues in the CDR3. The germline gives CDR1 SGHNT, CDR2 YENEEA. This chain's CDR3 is CASNLGQGLSQDNEQFF. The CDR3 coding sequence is TGTGCCAGCAACCTCGGACAGGGGCTCTCACAGGACAATGAGCAGTTCTTC. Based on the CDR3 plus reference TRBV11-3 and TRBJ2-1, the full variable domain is EAGVVQSPRYKIIEKKQPVAFWCNPISGHNTLYWYLQNLGQGPELLIRYENEEAVDDSQLPKDRFSAERLKGVDSTLKIQPAELGDSAVYLCASNLGQGLSQDNEQFFGPGTRLTVL.

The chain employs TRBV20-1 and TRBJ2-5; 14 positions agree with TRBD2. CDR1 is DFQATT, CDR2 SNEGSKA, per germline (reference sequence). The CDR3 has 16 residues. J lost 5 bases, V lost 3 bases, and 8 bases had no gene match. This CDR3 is CSASNWGLAGEETQYF. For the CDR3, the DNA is TGCAGTGCTAGTAATTGGGGACTAGCGGGGGAGGAGACCCAGTACTTC.